The TCR beta chain under discussion was sequenced for a study of T cells in Graves' hyperthyroidism and ophthalmopathy. Study-level findings and limits: Ophthalmopathy and stable hyperthyroidism were told apart by a 13 V-J model. The majority of expanded thyroid clonotypes above 0.001 also appeared in blood.

Germline trimming cut 1 base from V and 5 bases from J; bases unmatched to any gene: 5. The germline gives CDR1 DFQATT, CDR2 SNEGSKA (reference sequence). The CDR3 totals 14 residues. Calling Graves' hyperthyroidism stable meant ophthalmopathy did not progress within 18 months. With regard to this clonotype: The antigen is unknown.

TCR beta CDR3 regions were amplified from RNA transcripts. The study used the HTBI primer set for a first-round RT-PCR of the TCR CDR3. TCRdb reprocessed the multiplex PCR reads via MiXCR and lists one record per CDR3 protein. The sample lists 500,000 to 750,000 distinct CDR3 sequences, about 43% seen once, with around 7.7% in the top ten. This chain uses TRBV20-1 with TRBJ2-5; 9 nucleotides align to TRBD2. Sequencing input: peripheral blood or thyroid tissue (not recorded which). The clonotype originates from a woman under 30 with Graves' hyperthyroidism. CDR3 bases: TGCAGTGCTAGAGTAGCTAGCGGGATTGAGACCCAGTACTTC. As protein: CSARVASGIETQYF.